Listed here are 29 T cell receptor beta chains from one sample, sequenced in a study of blood T cell repertoires in COVID-19. Sequencing was performed with immunoSEQ multiplex PCR; in TCRdb, only in-frame clones are kept and a portion is missing. Of a few hundred thousand clones listed, roughly 85% are singletons. The sequenced sample was peripheral blood. These receptors were taken from a woman younger than 30 with acute or convalescent COVID-19.

V gene TRBV11-2 combines with J gene TRBJ2-1, with 13 positions matching TRBD2. The germline V gene encodes CDR1 SGHAT and CDR2 FQNNGV. The V gene end was trimmed by 4 bases and the J gene end by 9 bases; junction bases not matched to a gene: 9. This CDR3 has 16 amino acids. CDR3 region: CASSSLTSGRGGEQFF. CDR3 in DNA: TGTGCCAGCAGCTCGCTAACTAGCGGGAGGGGGGGTGAGCAGTTCTTC.

The chain uses TRBV14 and TRBJ1-5, with 8 positions matching TRBD1. Germline V gene lookup returns CDR1 SGHDN and CDR2 FVKESK. The CDR3 is 15 amino acids. V lost 0 bases to trimming and J lost 2 bases; unmatched junction nucleotides: 0. The CDR3 sequence is CASSQEDRGNQPQHF. The CDR3 DNA reads as TGTGCCAGCAGCCAAGAGGACAGGGGCAATCAGCCCCAGCATTTT. The full variable domain, in which reference TRBV14 and TRBJ1-5 provide the parts outside the CDR3, is EAGVTQFPSHSVIEKGQTVTLRCDPISGHDNLYWYRRVMGKEIKFLLHFVKESKQDESGMPNNRFLAERTGGTYSTLKVQPAELEDSGVYFCASSQEDRGNQPQHFGDGTRLSIL.

Written as DNA, the CDR3 is TGCGCCAGCAGCCAAGAGCTACGGTTGAACACTGAAGCTTTCTTT. Amino acid sequence: CASSQELRLNTEAFF. This chain uses TRBV4-1 with TRBJ1-1; D gene unclear. The CDR3 is 15 residues long. Germline assignment: CDR1 MGHRA and CDR2 YSYEKL. V was cut by 0 bases and J by 0 bases, with 8 bases left in between.

About this clone: This sample includes further DNA sequences coding for the same CDR3. This sequence joins TRBV3-1 (or the pseudogene TRBV3-2) and TRBJ2-1; 8 bases agree with TRBD2. This CDR3 contains 16 residues. V dropped 0 bases and J dropped 2; count of bases not matched to a gene: 3. Looked up from germline, CDR1 is LGHDT and CDR2 is YNNKEL (reference sequence). The CDR3, as DNA: TGTGCCAGCAGCCAAGATCGGGGGGGGGCCTACAATGAGCAGTTCTTC. Translating gives CASSQDRGGAYNEQFF.

This clone was detected once. The chain employs TRBV6-1 and TRBJ1-1; D uncertain. The germline gives CDR1 MNHNS, CDR2 SASEGT. With 0 bases removed from V and 2 bases from J, the gap between germline ends came to 13 bases. The CDR3 runs to 16 residues. DNA of the CDR3: TGTGCCAGCAGTGAAGCGTACACCCGGGGTAACACTGAAGCTTTCTTT. It yields the protein CASSEAYTRGNTEAFF.

This clone was counted once. The chain uses TRBV5-1 and TRBJ2-1, with 8 bases matching TRBD1. The CDR3 is 16 residues long. V lost 4 bases, J lost 3 bases, and 9 bases stayed unmatched. Germline V gene lookup returns CDR1 SGHRS and CDR2 YFSETQ. The CDR3 nucleotides are TGCGCCAGCAGCCCGTTGACAGGGGAGAACTACAATGAGCAGTTCTTC. The encoded protein is CASSPLTGENYNEQFF.

CDR3: CASSPPTGRNYGYTF. In nucleotides, the CDR3 is TGTGCCAGCAGCCCCCCGACAGGGCGAAACTATGGCTACACCTTC. The gene calls are TRBV5-6 and TRBJ1-2, with 7 bases aligning to TRBD1. The CDR3 has 15 residues. Germline V gene data show CDR1 as SGHDT and CDR2 as YYEEEE. After removal of 4 bases from V and 2 bases from J, the junction contained 8 bases not matched to a gene.

This clone was seen only once. V and J are TRBV29-1 and TRBJ1-2; 9 bases map to TRBD1. This CDR3 has 12 residues. CDR1 SQVTM and CDR2 ANQGSEA come from the germline V gene. J was trimmed by 6 bases and V by 4 bases; bases with no gene match: 3. CDR3 loop: CSVGTGEDGYTF. CDR3 in DNA: TGCAGCGTTGGGACAGGGGAGGATGGCTACACCTTC. Full variable domain (outside the CDR3, taken from reference TRBV29-1 and TRBJ1-2): SAVISQKPSRDICQRGTSLTIQCQVDSQVTMMFWYRQQPGQSLTLIATANQGSEATYESGFVIDKFPISRPNLTFSTLTVSNMSPEDSSIYLCSVGTGEDGYTFGSGTRLTVV.

The chain links TRBV27 to TRBJ2-7, with 9 bases identical to TRBD1. The CDR3 is 16 residues long. Germline CDR1 MNHEY, CDR2 SMNVEV (reference sequence). V was pared by 6 bases and J by 2 bases, with 11 bases of the junction left unmatched. This CDR3 is CASSPAPRTGAYEQYF. In DNA form, the CDR3 reads TGTGCCAGCAGCCCCGCCCCCCGGACAGGGGCCTACGAGCAGTACTTC.

The V gene is TRBV11-2, the J gene TRBJ2-1, with 8 bases identical to TRBD2. Germline V gene lookup returns CDR1 SGHAT and CDR2 FQNNGV. With V trimmed by 4 bases and J by 7 bases, 15 bases remained unmatched. The CDR3 loop spans 17 amino acids. The CDR3 loop is CASSSTPQVAGTNEQFF. In DNA form, the CDR3 reads TGTGCCAGCAGCTCCACCCCCCAAGTAGCGGGGACTAATGAGCAGTTCTTC.

This chain links TRBV20-1 with TRBJ1-1; possibly TRBD1 for D (6 bases). The CDR3 extends over 13 amino acids. V was shortened by 3 bases and J by 3 bases, with 11 bases between the two germline ends. Looked up from germline, CDR1 is DFQATT and CDR2 is SNEGSKA (reference sequence). CDR3: CSASWDTYTEAFF. The CDR3 nucleotides read TGCAGTGCTAGTTGGGACACTTACACTGAAGCTTTCTTT.

With respect to this clone: Additional DNA sequences in this sample encode the identical CDR3. The V gene is TRBV29-1, the J gene TRBJ1-2; D might be TRBD1 (6 bases). Germline V gives CDR1 SQVTM, CDR2 ANQGSEA. CDR3 size: 12 residues. V was trimmed by 6 bases and J by 4 bases, leaving 12 bases between them. Written as DNA, the CDR3 is TGCAGCGTAAACAGGGTAGGCTATGGCTACACCTTC. The encoded protein is CSVNRVGYGYTF.

The chain links TRBV6-6 to TRBJ2-5, with a tentative D call TRBD1 (6 bases). Trimming stripped 2 bases from V and 5 bases from J, with 15 bases between. Germline-derived CDR1 and CDR2 are MNHNY and SVGAGI (reference sequence). CDR3 length equals 15 residues. Here the CDR3 reads CASSYVEGHPETQYF. In nucleotides, the CDR3 is TGTGCCAGCAGTTACGTAGAGGGACATCCGGAGACCCAGTACTTC.

The chain is built from TRBV7-9 and TRBJ2-1; TRBD1 matches at 7 bases. Germline V gene lookup returns CDR1 SEHNR and CDR2 FQNEAQ (reference sequence). The CDR3 covers 13 residues. The ends lost 0 bases at V and 8 bases at J; junction bases unmatched: 1. In DNA, the CDR3 is TGTGCCAGCAGCTTAGCCGGGACAGATGAGCAGTTCTTC. Residues: CASSLAGTDEQFF.

The chain has TRBV25-1 and TRBJ2-1; D is unclear. This CDR3 is built from 12 residues. Trimming removed 0 bases at V and 7 bases at J, with 4 bases between. In germline, CDR1 is MGHDK, CDR2 SYGVNS. CDR3 sequence reads: CASSEYLNEQFF. CDR3 nucleotides: TGTGCCAGCAGTGAATATCTAAATGAGCAGTTCTTC.

To note about this clone: Germline is not matched at one junction end, which may reflect a read error. The rearrangement uses TRBV2 and TRBJ1-4; D not certain. The CDR3 runs 16 residues. The V gene's germline CDR1 is SNHLY and CDR2 FYNNEI. The CDR3 sequence: CASTPLVDPTKEKLFF. Here the CDR3 DNA reads TGTGCCAGCACCCCCCTGGTAGATCCCACTAAGGAAAAACTGTTTTTT.

The chain is built from TRBV12-3 or TRBV12-4 and TRBJ2-7; the D is unclear. The CDR3 has 12 amino acids. Deletions cut 3 bases from V and 3 bases from J, with 6 bases between. The CDR3 loop reads CASSFNNYEQYF. In DNA form, the CDR3 reads TGTGCCAGCAGTTTTAATAACTACGAGCAGTACTTC.

The chain recombines TRBV14 with TRBJ2-7, with a tentative D call TRBD1 (7 bases). This CDR3 contains 16 residues. Germline CDR1 is SGHDN and CDR2 is FVKESK. V was pared by 4 bases and J by 4 bases, with 20 bases between. The DNA for the CDR3 is TGTGCCAGCAGCCTGCGACTCCCAGGGGGGTGGTACGAGCAGTACTTC. Translation gives CASSLRLPGGWYEQYF. Looking up the rest from reference TRBV14 and TRBJ2-7 gives the full variable domain: EAGVTQFPSHSVIEKGQTVTLRCDPISGHDNLYWYRRVMGKEIKFLLHFVKESKQDESGMPNNRFLAERTGGTYSTLKVQPAELEDSGVYFCASSLRLPGGWYEQYFGPGTRLTVT.

The chain is built from TRBV10-2 and TRBJ1-5; D perhaps matches TRBD1 (6 bases). CDR1 and CDR2 (germline): WSHSY, SAAADI. This CDR3 comprises 17 residues. The V end was cut by 1 base, the J end by 6 bases, with 19 bases between. The CDR3 sequence: CASSELRVGQRSQPQHF. The CDR3, as DNA: TGCGCCAGCAGTGAGTTAAGGGTAGGACAGCGGAGTCAGCCCCAGCATTTT.

The chain couples TRBV5-4 to TRBJ1-2; D gene uncertain. Germline V gene sequence: CDR1 SGHNT, CDR2 YYREEE (reference sequence). Between the trimmed V and J ends, which lost 0 bases and 6 bases, there was a span of 15 bases. The CDR3 is 15 residues long. CDR3 coding DNA: TGTGCCAGCAGCTTGGGAATGGCGGAAGAGCATGGCTACACCTTC. The encoded protein is CASSLGMAEEHGYTF.

The V call is TRBV12-5, the J call TRBJ1-2; D not certain. The length of the CDR3 is 15 residues. V was clipped by 1 base and J by 8 bases, with 17 bases between them. In germline, CDR1 is LGHNT, CDR2 FRNRAP. In nucleotides, the CDR3 is TGTGCTAGTGGTTTGGCCGGGGAGGTTTCGTGGGGCTACACCTTC. Translation: CASGLAGEVSWGYTF.

The genes are TRBV6-1 and TRBJ1-2; 9 positions match TRBD1. The V gene end was trimmed by 1 base and the J gene end by 8 bases; junction bases not matched to a gene: 8. The CDR3 sequence is 15 residues long. Germline V CDR1 and CDR2: MNHNS, SASEGT. CDR3 DNA sequence: TGTGCCAGCAGTGAAGTAGGACAGGGGTTCTGGGGCTACACCTTC. It specifies CASSEVGQGFWGYTF.

This sequence joins TRBV29-1 and TRBJ2-3; TRBD2 is a possible D gene (5 bases). Germline lookup yields CDR1 SQVTM and CDR2 ANQGSEA. CDR3 size: 11 residues. The germline V and J ends were trimmed by 5 bases and 5 bases, with 8 bases remaining between them. DNA of the CDR3: TGCAGCGTTTTAGGAGGAGATACGCAGTATTTT. Protein product: CSVLGGDTQYF.

The chain joins TRBV7-2 to TRBJ1-2, with D hard to call. CDR3 length equals 13 residues. Germline loops: CDR1 SGHTA, CDR2 FQGNSA. V dropped 2 bases and J dropped 7 bases, with 11 bases sitting between them. CDR3 nucleotides: TGTGCCAGCAGCTTACATATGGGAGGTGGCTACACCTTC. This sequence encodes CASSLHMGGGYTF.

The gene calls are TRBV11-2 and TRBJ1-3, with TRBD1 as a possible D gene (6 bases). There are 16 residues in the CDR3. The V gene's germline CDR1 is SGHAT and CDR2 FQNNGV. V was pared by 4 bases and J by 0 bases, with 13 bases between. CDR3 sequence reads: CASSWGPSGSGNTIYF. In DNA, the CDR3 is TGTGCCAGCAGCTGGGGGCCCAGTGGCTCTGGAAACACCATATATTTT.

The genes are TRBV28 and TRBJ2-7; TRBD1 might be the D (5 bases). V lost 7 bases and J lost 6, with 10 bases in between. Germline loops: CDR1 MDHEN, CDR2 SYDVKM. This CDR3 is 11 amino acids long. The DNA for the CDR3 is TGTGCCAGCAAGGGGATCACCGAGCAGTACTTC. Encoded protein: CASKGITEQYF.

This chain joins TRBV7-9 and TRBJ2-2; TRBD2 aligns across 8 bases. Germline-derived CDR1 and CDR2 are SEHNR and FQNEAQ (reference sequence). With 0 bases clipped from V and 6 bases from J, the junction kept 9 bases outside the gene matches. The CDR3 loop spans 17 amino acids. The CDR3 region has the DNA TGTGCCAGCAGCTTAGCGTTGCGGGAGGAGTGGCCCGGGGAGCTGTTTTTT. Encoded protein: CASSLALREEWPGELFF. Based on the CDR3 plus reference TRBV7-9 and TRBJ2-2, the full variable domain is DTGVSQNPRHKITKRGQNVTFRCDPISEHNRLYWYRQTLGQGPEFLTYFQNEAQLEKSRLLSDRFSAERPKGSFSTLEIQRTEQGDSAMYLCASSLALREEWPGELFFGEGSRLTVL.

The chain employs TRBV7-2 and TRBJ2-7; 8 bases line up with TRBD2. The germline V gene encodes CDR1 SGHTA and CDR2 FQGNSA. Unmatched junction bases numbered 0, after V lost 3 bases and J lost 2 bases. The length of the CDR3 is 13 residues. CDR3 nucleotides: TGTGCCAGCAGCTTGGGACTAGCCTACGAGCAGTACTTC. This encodes CASSLGLAYEQYF.

V gene TRBV27 combines with J gene TRBJ1-6, with TRBD1 as a possible D gene (6 bases). V was shortened by 3 bases and J by 3 bases, with 15 bases between the two germline ends. Germline V gene data show CDR1 as MNHEY and CDR2 as SMNVEV (reference sequence). This CDR3 has 17 amino acids. The CDR3 region is CASSFSWTDDYNSPLHF. CDR3 nucleotide sequence: TGTGCCAGCAGTTTTAGTTGGACAGACGACTATAATTCACCCCTCCACTTT.